This TCR beta chain comes out of a study of shared clonotypes between healthy human individuals. Assay used: immunoSEQ multiplex PCR; TCRdb lists only in-frame clones, some missing. This sample has approximately 510,000 clones, with about four fifths found just once. Germline V gene lookup returns CDR1 SGDLS and CDR2 YYNGEE. V dropped 0 bases and J dropped 8; count of bases not matched to a gene: 8. The length of the CDR3 is 16 residues. The TCR sequence derives from a woman in her 40s in good health. Some clones in this sample may be carry-over from other donors' samples. Sequenced material: PBMCs. J is TRBJ2-1 and V is TRBV9; 10 bases are a match to TRBD2. This CDR3 reads CASSVDHLAGDHEQFF. In nucleotides, the CDR3 is TGTGCCAGCAGCGTAGATCACCTAGCGGGAGACCATGAGCAGTTCTTC. Looking up the rest from reference TRBV9 and TRBJ2-1 gives the full variable domain: DSGVTQTPKHLITATGQRVTLRCSPRSGDLSVYWYQQSLDQGLQFLIQYYNGEERAKGNILERFSAQQFPDLHSELNLSSLELGDSALYFCASSVDHLAGDHEQFFGPGTRLTVL.